The next 3 T cell receptor beta chains were all read from a single sample in a study of CD8 T cells in Susac syndrome. When the RNA was reverse transcribed, random hexamers were used with an input of about 0.45 to 1 ug. In TCRdb, the immunoSEQ multiplex PCR reads were re-called with MiXCR into one record per CDR3 protein. Altogether 170,000 or so distinct CDR3 sequences are present, around 95% being singletons, with the ten largest covering about 0.15%. Input material: CD8+ T cells from PBMCs. These receptor sequences come from a human donor with multiple sclerosis.

The chain is built from TRBV2 and TRBJ2-7, with TRBD2 as a possible D gene (6 bases). V shed 7 bases and J shed 3 bases, with 10 bases lying between them. CDR1 is SNHLY, CDR2 FYNNEI, per germline. This CDR3 region has 12 residues. DNA of the CDR3: TGTGCCAGCATTGGTAGCGGCTACGAGCAGTACTTC. It codes for CASIGSGYEQYF. Full variable domain (missing parts from reference TRBV2 and TRBJ2-7): EPEVTQTPSHQVTQMGQEVILRCVPISNHLYFYWYRQILGQKVEFLVSFYNNEISEKSEIFDDQFSVERPDGSNFTLKIRSTKLEDSAMYFCASIGSGYEQYFGPGTRLTVT.

The chain recombines TRBV12-3 or TRBV12-4 with TRBJ1-1; D is undetermined. V was shortened by 1 base and J by 4 bases, with 10 bases between the two germline ends. This CDR3 is built from 14 residues. The CDR3 sequence: CASSLGGRGTEAFF. The CDR3 nucleotides read TGTGCCAGCAGTTTAGGGGGTCGGGGCACTGAAGCTTTCTTT.

The V call is TRBV7-9, the J call TRBJ2-1, with 8 bases lining up with TRBD2. CDR1 is SEHNR, CDR2 FQNEAQ, per germline (reference sequence). The CDR3 loop spans 17 amino acids. V gave up 6 bases and J gave up 8 bases; unmatched junction bases: 18. CDR3 region: CASSHPPRGGSYYEQFF. The CDR3, as DNA: TGTGCCAGCAGTCACCCTCCTCGCGGGGGGTCCTATTATGAGCAGTTCTTC. Based on the CDR3 plus reference TRBV7-9 and TRBJ2-1, the full variable domain is DTGVSQNPRHKITKRGQNVTFRCDPISEHNRLYWYRQTLGQGPEFLTYFQNEAQLEKSRLLSDRFSAERPKGSFSTLEIQRTEQGDSAMYLCASSHPPRGGSYYEQFFGPGTRLTVL.